One sample yielded the 13 T cell receptor beta chains listed below, sequenced in a study of control samples from healthy donors and cancer patients. Measured with immunoSEQ multiplex PCR; TCRdb has only the in-frame clones, and not every one. The table records approximately 53,000 clones, around 90% of them present only once. Specimen: PBMCs. All receptors come from a young man with colorectal cancer.

The CDR3 sequence: CASSAGQGSYNEQFF. CDR3 nucleotides: TGCGCCAGCAGTGCGGGACAGGGCTCCTACAATGAGCAGTTCTTC. The V call is TRBV4-3, the J call TRBJ2-1, with 9 bases lining up with TRBD1. The CDR3 contains 15 residues. Germline trimming cut 6 bases from V and 0 bases from J; bases unmatched to any gene: 3. Germline V gene lookup returns CDR1 LGHNA and CDR2 YSLEER.

The V gene is TRBV5-1, the J gene TRBJ1-3; D possibly corresponds to TRBD1 (5 bases). Germline V gene data show CDR1 as SGHRS and CDR2 as YFSETQ. The CDR3 spans 16 residues. V was shortened by 0 bases and J by 0 bases, with 10 bases between the two germline ends. The CDR3 nucleotides are TGCGCCAGCAGCTTGGTTACAGGCAACTCTGGAAACACCATATATTTT. Residues: CASSLVTGNSGNTIYF.

This clone has more than one count but fewer than ten. The chain employs TRBV9 and TRBJ1-1; 9 bases match TRBD1. The CDR3 runs 13 residues. V was pared by 7 bases and J by 0 bases, with 1 base of the junction left unmatched. Per germline, CDR1 SGDLS and CDR2 YYNGEE. The CDR3 region is CASGTGMNTEAFF. The CDR3 nucleotides are TGTGCCAGCGGGACAGGGATGAACACTGAAGCTTTCTTT.

The J gene is TRBJ1-1, the V gene TRBV7-9; weak D call: TRBD1 (6 bases). CDR1 and CDR2 from the germline V gene are SEHNR and FQNEAQ (reference sequence). CDR3 size: 13 residues. V was pared by 4 bases and J by 5 bases, with 11 bases between. Here the CDR3 reads CASSSDRRTEAFF. DNA for the CDR3: TGTGCCAGCAGCTCTGACAGGCGAACTGAAGCTTTCTTT.

V is TRBV5-5 and J is TRBJ2-2; perhaps TRBD2 as D (7 bases). Trimming cost V 3 bases and J 7 bases, with 16 bases left between them. The CDR3 contains 15 residues. The germline CDR1 and CDR2 sequences are SGHKS and YYEKEE (reference sequence). Here the CDR3 reads CASSSPGGLLGELFF. CDR3 DNA sequence: TGTGCCAGCAGCTCCCCGGGGGGCCTTCTCGGGGAGCTGTTTTTT.

The V gene is TRBV4-1, the J gene TRBJ1-4, with D uncertain. There are 15 residues in the CDR3. The V end was cut by 0 bases, the J end by 6 bases, with 11 bases between. CDR1 and CDR2 from the germline V gene are MGHRA and YSYEKL. The CDR3 sequence is CASSQERVLDEKLFF. For the CDR3, the DNA is TGCGCCAGCAGCCAAGAGAGGGTTTTAGATGAAAAACTGTTTTTT.

The chain employs TRBV15 and TRBJ2-4; TRBD1 is a possible D gene (6 bases). V lost 1 base, J lost 9 bases, and 16 bases lay in between. The CDR3 covers 15 residues. In germline, CDR1 is LNHNV, CDR2 YYDKDF (reference sequence). CDR3 DNA sequence: TGTGCCACCAGCAGAGGTACTACCCAGGGGACCATTCAGTACTTC. Its protein is CATSRGTTQGTIQYF.

J is TRBJ1-2 and V is TRBV6-2 or TRBV6-3; 8 bases align to TRBD1. V lost 5 bases to trimming and J lost 6 bases; unmatched junction nucleotides: 5. The CDR3 length is 13 residues. The V gene's germline CDR1 is MNHEY and CDR2 SVGEGT. The CDR3 is CASSRQGLNGYTF. As DNA, the CDR3 is TGTGCCAGCAGTCGACAGGGGTTGAATGGCTACACCTTC.

J is TRBJ2-7 and V is TRBV12-3 or TRBV12-4; D ambiguous. This CDR3 comprises 13 residues. V gave up 3 bases and J gave up 3 bases, with 9 bases separating them. CDR3 sequence: CASSLGVSYEQYF. The CDR3 coding sequence is TGTGCCAGCAGTTTGGGTGTCAGCTACGAGCAGTACTTC.

V is TRBV12-3 or TRBV12-4 and J is TRBJ1-2, with unresolved D. The CDR3 consists of 12 residues. V gave up 2 bases and J gave up 9 bases, with 10 bases separating them. The CDR3 loop is CASSLKATSYTF. CDR3 in DNA: TGTGCCAGCAGTTTAAAGGCTACGAGCTACACCTTC.

This clone was counted once. J is TRBJ2-7 and V is TRBV5-4; D gene unclear. The V gene's germline CDR1 is SGHNT and CDR2 YYREEE (reference sequence). The CDR3 is 13 amino acids. Trimming cost V 0 bases and J 1 base, with 5 bases left between them. CDR3 bases: TGTGCCAGCAGCTTGGGTCAGTCCTACGAGCAGTACTTC. Its protein is CASSLGQSYEQYF.

CDR3 residues: CASSPNLAGVSGEQFF. The CDR3 DNA follows: TGCGCCAGCAGCCCAAACCTAGCGGGGGTGTCCGGGGAGCAGTTCTTC. V is TRBV5-1 and J is TRBJ2-1, with 10 bases aligning to TRBD2. Germline CDR1 SGHRS, CDR2 YFSETQ. This CDR3 has 16 amino acids. Unmatched junction bases numbered 14, after V lost 4 bases and J lost 10 bases.

Concerning this clone itself: Other DNA sequences from this sample encode an identical CDR3 as well. This rearrangement joins TRBV6-5 to TRBJ2-7, with D perhaps matching TRBD2 (6 bases). The germline V and J ends were trimmed by 3 bases and 4 bases, with 10 bases remaining between them. Germline V gene data show CDR1 as MNHEY and CDR2 as SVGAGI. This CDR3 has 13 amino acids. CDR3 sequence reads: CASSYRRGYEQYF. In DNA, the CDR3 is TGTGCCAGCAGTTATCGGCGGGGATACGAGCAGTACTTC.